This note documents a single T cell receptor beta chain sequence. This clone was seen a single time. This receptor's antigen is unknown. No much larger clonotype is one base removed from it; base qualities were not supplied. The data derive from a study of OX40 agonist ivuxolimab in advanced cancers. About the study as a whole: Ivuxolimab was an agonistic, fully human IgG2 monoclonal antibody directed against OX40 (CD134), a costimulatory receptor. Intravenous ivuxolimab was administered to patients every 2 weeks at six dose levels: 0.01, 0.1, 0.3, 1.5, 3 and 10 mg/kg. Among the roughly 52 dose-escalation patients, about 19 had hepatocellular carcinoma, some 15 melanoma, 9 renal cell carcinoma and 9 head and neck cancer. A male proportion of approximately 83% and a mean age of roughly 58 years, ranging from about 23 to 90, were recorded for the dose-escalation cohort. Patients were allowed to have had prior anti-PD-1, anti-PD-L1 or anti-CTLA-4 therapy, and around two fifths of the dose-escalation patients had been treated with checkpoint inhibitors. Partial responses were achieved by three dose-escalation patients, of whom one had hepatocellular carcinoma and two had cutaneous melanoma. The purpose of peripheral TCRbeta sequencing was to test whether ivuxolimab changed TCR sequence diversity and led to clonal T-cell expansion. The monotherapy dose-escalation portion (N ≈ 52 patients) of the phase I ivuxolimab trial is reported in the paper. Study-wide conclusions, independent of this receptor: After ivuxolimab, CD8+ T cells had more expanded clones than CD4+ T cells on average. Clonal expansion of both CD4+ and CD8+ blood T cells was observed from baseline to week 6 at doses 0.1 to 3.0 mg/kg. Low levels of normalized T-cell clonal expansion were also shown by some nonresponding patients. Antigen specificity was not determined for the clonally expanded peripheral T cells. Partial responders in the 0.1-3.0 mg/kg groups had among the lowest normalized peripheral clonal expansion, especially among CD8+ T cells.

For sequencing of the TCRbeta CDR3 region, genomic DNA was extracted from the sorted cells. TCRbeta CDR3 regions were sequenced using the immunoSEQ Assay. The source is immuneACCESS, and TCRdb retained only in-frame sequences with V and J called. Part of the clones is not carried over; for the studies checked, unresolved V genes explain less than half of this, and the remainder is unexplained. The table for this sample lists about 58,000 clones; roughly 77% of them were counted only once. Jointly, the top ten make up 1.2% of the sample. V sheds 5 bases and J sheds 0 bases, leaving 11 bases between their ends. Taken from the germline V gene, the CDR1 and CDR2 loops are SGDLS and YYNGEE. From its cysteine to its phenylalanine, the CDR3 spans 14 amino acids. This entry keeps only the CDR3 DNA: 42 bases, framed from base 1. Patients with autoimmune disease history or receiving systemic immunosuppression were excluded from the trial. Peripheral blood for TCR sequencing was collected from all dose cohorts at baseline, on cycle 4 day 1, and on cycle 7 day 1. Samples came from an open-label, multicenter, first-in-human phase I dose-escalation trial of ivuxolimab. Adults with locally advanced or metastatic head and neck squamous cell, hepatocellular, melanoma or renal cell carcinoma were enrolled in the trial. Before TCR sequencing, CD4+ and CD8+ T cells were separately sorted from peripheral blood.

Sequenced here: CD4+ or CD8+ T cells sorted from blood, sampled in a trial of the OX40 agonist ivuxolimab. The sequence came from an adult with an advanced solid tumor such as melanoma, head and neck, liver or kidney cancer. This sequence uses TRBV9 and TRBJ1-1; TRBD1 could be the D gene, as 6 bases match. The base sequence is TGTGCCAGCAGTAGGGGGGGTATGAACACTGAAGCTTTCTTT. It encodes CASSRGGMNTEAFF.